These T cell receptor beta chains were read from a single sample in a study of breast tumors, draining lymph nodes, adjacent tissues. MiXCR was run by TCRdb on the multiplex PCR reads, yielding one entry per CDR3 protein. The data contain under 85,000 distinct CDR3 sequences, roughly 20% of them singletons. The sample taken for sequencing was axillary lymph node tissue. The receptors derive from a female donor with breast cancer. Some clones in this sample may be carry-over from other donors' samples. CDR3s include the opening cysteine and the closing phenylalanine or tryptophan. D genes are given only for firm matches. Expanded clones are given a class, and other clones once, few, many or no size at all.

>TRBD1|TRBV7-9|TRBJ2-4|17|many
CASSLSQGAYAKNIQYF
TGTGCCAGCAGCTTGTCACAGGGGGCTTACGCCAAAAACATTCAGTACTTC
>NA|TRBV30|TRBJ2-5|17|NA
CAWSSFLGVGGQETQYF
TGTGCCTGGAGTTCTTTTTTGGGGGTTGGGGGCCAAGAGACCCAGTACTTC
>NA|TRBV28|TRBJ2-5|14|many
CASTPSGSQETQYF
TGTGCCAGCACCCCGAGTGGGAGTCAAGAGACCCAGTACTTC
>TRBD1|TRBV5-4|TRBJ1-2|14|many
CASSGGTDVYGYTF
TGTGCCAGCAGCGGGGGGACAGACGTCTATGGCTACACCTTC
>NA|TRBV5-1|TRBJ1-3|16|many
CASSPGTQSSGNTIYF
TGCGCCAGCAGCCCAGGGACCCAGAGCTCTGGAAACACCATATATTTT
>NA|TRBV6-1|TRBJ2-3|15|many
CASSEASGATDTQYF
TGTGCCAGCAGTGAGGCCTCAGGGGCCACAGATACGCAGTATTTT
>NA|TRBV5-4|TRBJ2-7|13|many
CASSFLGNYEQYF
TGTGCCAGCAGCTTTCTAGGTAACTACGAGCAGTACTTC
>TRBD2|TRBV18|TRBJ2-7|12|few
CASSFTSDEQYF
TGTGCCAGCTCATTTACTAGCGACGAGCAGTACTTC
>NA|TRBV20-1|TRBJ2-3|13|many
CSASRTSTDTQYF
TGCAGTGCTAGCAGGACTAGCACAGATACGCAGTATTTT
>TRBD1|TRBV30|TRBJ2-7|15|NA
CARSVSGTGGIEQYF
TGTGCCCGGAGTGTATCCGGGACAGGGGGGATCGAGCAGTACTTC
>NA|TRBV2|TRBJ1-2|11|many
CASGMDGGYTF
TGTGCCAGTGGGATGGACGGGGGCTACACCTTC
>TRBD1|TRBV7-9|TRBJ2-7|14|many
CASSHGTGSYEQYF
TGTGCCAGCAGCCACGGGACAGGCAGCTACGAGCAGTACTTC
>NA|TRBV19|TRBJ2-5|13|many
CASSLRGEETQYF
TGTGCCAGTAGTCTTCGGGGAGAGGAGACCCAGTACTTC
>NA|TRBV20-1|TRBJ1-6|14|many
CSARGGLRNSPLHF
TGCAGTGCTAGAGGGGGACTGAGAAATTCACCCCTCCACTTT
>TRBD2|TRBV20-1|TRBJ2-3|11|many
CSALAGDTQYF
TGCAGTGCTTTAGCGGGAGATACGCAGTATTTT
>TRBD1|TRBV25-1|TRBJ2-7|15|many
CASSEWTGTLYEQYF
TGTGCCAGCAGTGAGTGGACAGGGACTTTGTACGAGCAGTACTTC
>NA|TRBV30|TRBJ2-3|12|NA
CARSVEGGTQYF
TGTGCCCGGAGTGTAGAAGGAGGTACGCAGTATTTT
>NA|TRBV6-1|TRBJ2-2|17|few
CASREGRTLDNTGELFF
TGTGCCAGCAGAGAGGGACGGACCCTTGATAACACCGGGGAGCTGTTTTTT
>NA|TRBV28|TRBJ2-5|13|many
CASSFLPFETQYF
TGTGCCAGCAGTTTCTTACCATTCGAGACCCAGTACTTC
>NA|TRBV24-1|TRBJ2-7|12|many
CATSGLAGEQYF
TGTGCCACCAGTGGGCTAGCTGGCGAGCAGTACTTC
>NA|TRBV30|TRBJ1-4|15|NA
CAWSTGTAFNEKLFF
TGTGCCTGGAGTACTGGGACGGCCTTTAATGAAAAACTGTTTTTT
>NA|TRBV7-6|TRBJ2-1|19|many
CASSPFSRAGLSSYNEQFF
TGTGCCAGCAGCCCATTCTCCAGGGCCGGCCTAAGCTCCTACAATGAGCAGTTCTTC
>TRBD2|TRBV2|TRBJ2-7|16|many
CASNPSTSGASYEQYF
TGTGCCAGCAACCCCTCCACTAGCGGGGCCTCCTACGAGCAGTACTTC
>NA|TRBV6-1|TRBJ2-7|15|many
CASSEIGRTDYEQYF
TGTGCCAGCAGTGAAATAGGACGGACGGACTACGAGCAGTACTTC
>NA|TRBV12-3/TRBV12-4|TRBJ2-1|11|many
CASSSPLEQFF
TGTGCCAGCAGTTCTCCCCTAGAGCAGTTCTTC
>NA|TRBV7-8|TRBJ2-2|19|many
CASSLDKAHQQINTGELFF
TGTGCCAGCAGTTTGGACAAAGCGCACCAGCAAATCAACACCGGGGAGCTGTTTTTT
>NA|TRBV9|TRBJ2-7|12|many
CASSAGIDEQYF
TGTGCCAGCAGCGCAGGAATAGACGAGCAGTACTTC
>NA|TRBV30|TRBJ2-7|13|many
CAWSIGQSYEQYF
TGTGCCTGGAGTATAGGACAGAGCTACGAGCAGTACTTC
>TRBD2|TRBV4-2|TRBJ2-7|16|many
CASSQLGLAGDHEQYF
TGTGCCAGCAGCCAGCTGGGACTAGCGGGAGATCACGAGCAGTACTTC
>NA|TRBV6-6|TRBJ2-2|13|many
CASGNRDSGELFF
TGTGCCAGCGGCAACAGGGATTCCGGGGAGCTGTTTTTT
>TRBD1|TRBV27|TRBJ2-7|16|NA
CASSFTGTGGSYEQYF
TGTGCCAGCAGCTTTACCGGGACAGGGGGCTCCTACGAGCAGTACTTC
>TRBD2|TRBV20-1|TRBJ2-1|15|many
CSASGLAGVDPSQFF
TGCAGTGCTAGTGGACTAGCGGGAGTAGATCCTTCACAGTTCTTC
>NA|TRBV6-5|TRBJ1-5|16|NA
CASRNRPLHRIWTQHF
TGTGCCAGCAGAAACAGGCCGCTACACCGGATTTGGACCCAGCATTTT
>TRBD1|TRBV5-1|TRBJ1-2|14|many
CASSQDRGAKGYTF
TGCGCCAGCAGCCAGGACAGGGGGGCGAAGGGCTACACCTTC
>NA|TRBV3-1|TRBJ1-2|14|many
CASNPGQGSYGYTF
TGTGCCAGCAACCCGGGACAAGGCTCCTATGGCTACACCTTC
>NA|TRBV5-6|TRBJ2-2|12|NA
CTSSLISGELFF
TGTACCAGCAGCTTGATCTCCGGGGAGCTGTTTTTT
>NA|TRBV7-5|TRBJ2-1|19|once
CISVPEAYSVGLGYNEQFF
NA
>NA|TRBV6-5|TRBJ1-3|16|many
CASSKKEGLSGNTIYF
TGTGCCAGCAGCAAAAAAGAGGGGCTCTCTGGAAACACCATATATTTT
>NA|TRBV4-2|TRBJ2-2|18|many
CASSQVGAYRPNTGELFF
TGTGCCAGCAGCCAAGTAGGTGCGTATCGGCCGAACACCGGGGAGCTGTTTTTT
>TRBD2|TRBV6-2/TRBV6-3|TRBJ2-1|15|NA
CASRLRLAGDNEQFF
TGTGCCAGCCGCCTTCGACTAGCGGGGGACAATGAGCAGTTCTTC
>NA|TRBV27|TRBJ1-6|15|many
CASSPAGTVNSPLHF
TGTGCCAGCAGCCCCGCAGGGACCGTCAATTCACCCCTCCACTTT
>TRBD2|TRBV24-1|TRBJ2-1|18|many
CATSDSREREGYYNEQFF
TGTGCCACCAGTGATTCTAGAGAGCGGGAGGGATACTACAATGAGCAGTTCTTC
>NA|TRBV6-5|TRBJ1-6|14|many
CASSYSPRNSPLHF
TGTGCCAGCAGTTACTCCCCTAGGAATTCACCCCTCCACTTT
>TRBD2|TRBV20-1|TRBJ2-1|14|NA
CSAREGLVTNEQFF
TGCAGTGCTAGAGAGGGACTAGTGACGAATGAGCAGTTCTTC
>NA|TRBV20-1|TRBJ1-2|15|many
CSARDRRGANYGYTF
TGCAGTGCTAGAGATCGGAGGGGAGCTAACTATGGCTACACCTTC
>TRBD2|TRBV5-1|TRBJ2-2|15|NA
CASGLGLAGTGELFF
TGCGCCAGCGGCTTGGGACTAGCGGGAACCGGGGAGCTGTTTTTT
>NA|TRBV28|TRBJ2-7|11|many
CASSSGTEQYF
TGTGCCAGCAGTTCAGGGACAGAGCAGTACTTC
>TRBD2|TRBV5-5|TRBJ2-5|16|many
CASSLGASGSGQTQYF
TGTGCCAGCAGCTTGGGGGCTAGCGGGAGTGGGCAGACCCAGTACTTC
>TRBD2|TRBV20-1|TRBJ2-1|15|many
CSARSRTSHYNEQFF
TGCAGTGCTAGGTCAAGGACTAGCCACTACAATGAGCAGTTCTTC
>NA|TRBV20-1|TRBJ1-6|17|many
CSARAGTTTYHNSPLHF
TGCAGTGCTAGGGCCGGGACGACGACCTATCATAATTCACCCCTCCACTTT
>TRBD2|TRBV4-3|TRBJ2-7|15|many
CASSQGTSGSSEQYF
TGCGCCAGCAGCCAAGGGACTAGCGGGAGCAGCGAGCAGTACTTC
>NA|TRBV9|TRBJ2-2|16|many
CASSVRASQATGELFF
TGTGCCAGCAGCGTAAGGGCTAGTCAGGCCACCGGGGAGCTGTTTTTT
>TRBD1|TRBV20-1|TRBJ2-5|15|NA
CSAREALTGRETQYF
TGCAGTGCTAGAGAAGCCCTGACAGGGAGAGAGACCCAGTACTTC
>TRBD1|TRBV20-1|TRBJ2-1|14|many
CSARDAQGANEQFF
TGCAGTGCTAGAGATGCACAGGGGGCTAATGAGCAGTTCTTC